A single sample is the source of the 16 T cell receptor beta chains below, sequenced in a study of blood T cells in healthy people across ages. PCR was performed a second time for about 6 to 12 cycles using a sample-barcoded 5' primer and a J-beta primer mix. TCRdb re-called the 5' RACE reads with MiXCR, one entry per CDR3 protein. This sample has around 1,500,000 distinct CDR3 sequences, with 28% found just once. Sequencing used blood. Receptors were obtained from a woman between 25 and 40 years old in good health.

This clonotype was observed a handful of times. The rearrangement joins TRBV30 to TRBJ2-3; D gene ambiguous. Between the trimmed V and J ends, which lost 4 bases and 2 bases, there was a span of 13 bases. Germline V lookup: CDR1 GTSNPN, CDR2 SVGIG (reference sequence). This CDR3 is 14 amino acids long. Written as DNA, the CDR3 is TGTGCCTGGACGGCGTATCGTTACACAGATACGCAGTATTTT. It specifies CAWTAYRYTDTQYF.

This clonotype occurred a few times. The chain joins TRBV6-1 to TRBJ1-2; TRBD1 aligns across 8 bases. The germline gives CDR1 MNHNS, CDR2 SASEGT. CDR3 length equals 15 residues. V was pared by 4 bases and J by 1 base, with 5 bases of the junction left unmatched. CDR3 nucleotides: TGTGCCAGCAGTGCCCACGGACAGGGTAACTATGGCTACACCTTC. This gives the protein CASSAHGQGNYGYTF.

This clonotype was detected ten times or more. The V and J genes are TRBV12-3 or TRBV12-4 and TRBJ1-5; D uncertain. The CDR3 contains 11 residues. V was cut by 2 bases and J by 4 bases, with 0 bases left in between. The chain's CDR3 is CASSLNQPQHF. In DNA form, the CDR3 reads TGTGCCAGCAGTTTAAATCAGCCCCAGCATTTT.

V is TRBV12-3 or TRBV12-4 and J is TRBJ2-1, with unresolved D. CDR3 length: 11 residues. CDR3 protein: CACTPYNEQFF. CDR3 DNA: TGTGCTTGCACTCCATACAATGAGCAGTTCTTC.

The genes are TRBV10-2 and TRBJ1-3, with D unresolved. Germline CDR1 is WSHSY and CDR2 is SAAADI. The V end lost 5 bases, the J end lost 3 bases, and 5 bases lay between the germline ends. The CDR3 length is 12 residues. CDR3 DNA: TGCGCCAGCAGTAGGGTTGGAAACACCATATATTTT. This sequence encodes CASSRVGNTIYF.

The chain joins TRBV18 to TRBJ2-7; D may correspond to TRBD1 or TRBD2 (5 bases each). Germline V gene sequence: CDR1 KGHSH, CDR2 LQKENI. Trimming took 4 bases from V and 4 from J, leaving 17 bases between them. The CDR3 runs 15 residues. This CDR3 is CASSQGPGTPYEQYF. CDR3 bases: TGTGCCAGCTCACAGGGTCCCGGGACGCCATACGAGCAGTACTTC.

This clonotype came up many times. The chain is built from TRBV6-5 and TRBJ2-3, with 7 bases matching TRBD1. Unmatched junction bases numbered 10, after V lost 7 bases and J lost 6 bases. The CDR3 extends over 14 amino acids. CDR1 and CDR2 (germline): MNHEY, SVGAGI. The chain's CDR3 is CASTKDRTWDTQYF. CDR3 sequence (DNA): TGTGCCAGCACCAAGGACAGGACCTGGGATACGCAGTATTTT.

This clonotype was seen only a few times. The V gene is TRBV5-1, the J gene TRBJ2-5; D remains ambiguous. CDR3 length equals 15 residues. Between the trimmed V and J ends, which lost 0 bases and 1 base, there was a span of 10 bases. Germline assignment: CDR1 SGHRS and CDR2 YFSETQ. The CDR3 coding sequence is TGCGCCAGCAGCTTGGAGGGATCCATCCAAGAGACCCAGTACTTC. Protein: CASSLEGSIQETQYF.

This clonotype was recorded a few times. The gene calls are TRBV20-1 and TRBJ2-7; 10 bases are shared with TRBD2. CDR3 length: 17 amino acids. Per germline, CDR1 DFQATT and CDR2 SNEGSKA (reference sequence). The ends lost 3 bases at V and 4 bases at J; junction bases unmatched: 15. The CDR3 region has the DNA TGCAGTGCTAGTTTACTAGCGGGACGGAACAAGAAATACGAGCAGTACTTC. Protein sequence: CSASLLAGRNKKYEQYF.

This chain connects TRBV6-2 or TRBV6-3 to TRBJ1-1, with a weak D call TRBD1 (5 bases). The CDR3 is 11 residues long. V was clipped by 6 bases and J by 6 bases, with 8 bases between them. CDR1 and CDR2 from the germline V gene are MNHEY and SVGEGT. The CDR3 sequence is CASRTGAEAFF. CDR3 DNA sequence: TGTGCCAGCAGAACAGGAGCTGAAGCTTTCTTT.

Remarks on this clonotype: A much larger clone lies a single base off, so this may be a read error. V gene TRBV7-3 combines with J gene TRBJ2-5, with D perhaps given as TRBD1 or TRBD2 (5 bases each). The CDR3 is 14 residues long. In germline, CDR1 is SGHTA, CDR2 FQGTGA. The CDR3 nucleotides are TGTACCAGCAGCTTTTCTGGGGACGGAGAGACCCAGTACTTC. This sequence encodes CTSSFSGDGETQYF.

The rearrangement uses TRBV21-1 and TRBJ2-7; the tabulated D call, TRBD2, remains unverified against the DNA. TRBV21-1 is a recognized pseudogene. The CDR3 consists of 14 residues. CDR3 DNA: TGTGCCAGCTACTTGACTAGCGGAACGGGGGAGCAGTACTTC. This gives the protein CASYLTSGTGEQYF.

This sequence joins TRBV10-2 and TRBJ2-3; 10 bases agree with TRBD1. The CDR3 is 14 residues long. Germline V gives CDR1 WSHSY, CDR2 SAAADI. J gave up 2 bases and V 11 bases, and 7 bases lay outside the gene matches. The CDR3 region is CAGGGTGATDTQYF. The CDR3 DNA reads as TGCGCCGGCGGAGGGACAGGGGCCACAGATACGCAGTATTTT.

The table lists this clonotype with a few counts. Here the CDR3 DNA reads TGTGCCATCAGTGAGAGCACCCCGGGGGCTTATGGCTACACCTTC. Its translation: CAISESTPGAYGYTF. J is TRBJ1-2 and V is TRBV10-3; D perhaps matches TRBD1 (6 bases). V gave up 2 bases and J gave up 5 bases, with 15 bases separating them. The CDR3 extends over 15 amino acids. CDR1 and CDR2 (germline): ENHRY, SYGVKD.

This clonotype was detected a few times. This chain joins TRBV6-5 and TRBJ2-2; a possible D gene is TRBD1 (6 bases). The CDR3 consists of 15 residues. Germline assignment: CDR1 MNHEY and CDR2 SVGAGI. V was cut by 6 bases and J by 6 bases, with 17 bases left in between. The CDR3 sequence: CASSYLGAPPGELFF. CDR3 DNA: TGTGCCAGCAGCTACCTGGGGGCGCCCCCCGGGGAGCTGTTTTTT.

This clonotype was detected a few times. This chain joins TRBV5-1 and TRBJ2-7, with 9 bases aligning to TRBD1. The CDR3 spans 15 residues. CDR1 SGHRS and CDR2 YFSETQ come from the germline V gene. J was trimmed by 2 bases and V by 5 bases; bases with no gene match: 8. The chain's CDR3 is CASSKDRGYTYEQYF. CDR3 DNA: TGCGCCAGCAGTAAGGACAGGGGATATACCTACGAGCAGTACTTC.